The 20 T cell receptor beta chains below were found in one sample sequenced in a study of identifying expanded T cells in peripheral blood. Clones were read by immunoSEQ multiplex PCR, and TCRdb kept only the in-frame ones, dropping some. The sample has 100,000 to 150,000 clones, approximately 86% seen once. The sequencing sample was made of blood. These receptors all stem from a person aged 18 to 75 in good health.

This chain links TRBV11-2 with TRBJ2-5, with 7 bases lining up with TRBD2. Germline assignment: CDR1 SGHAT and CDR2 FQNNGV. The length of the CDR3 is 16 residues. The V segment lost 0 bases and the J segment 2 bases; nucleotides outside the gene matches: 6. The CDR3 loop reads CASSLDTLAAQETQYF. The CDR3 DNA reads TGTGCCAGCAGCTTAGATACCCTAGCGGCTCAAGAGACCCAGTACTTC.

The chain employs TRBV4-1 and TRBJ2-7; D is perhaps TRBD1 (5 bases). V dropped 1 base and J dropped 4 bases, with 14 bases sitting between them. Germline V lookup: CDR1 MGHRA, CDR2 YSYEKL. This CDR3 is 15 amino acids long. The CDR3 here is CASSQGQGSRYEQYF. CDR3 in DNA: TGCGCCAGCAGCCAAGGCCAGGGCTCAAGATACGAGCAGTACTTC.

This clone has more than one count but fewer than ten. The sample holds other DNA sequences that translate to the same CDR3. The J gene is TRBJ2-3, the V gene TRBV7-2; TRBD2 matches at 10 bases. The J segment lost 3 bases and the V segment lost 3 bases, leaving 6 bases of the junction unmatched. The CDR3 extends over 16 amino acids. The germline CDR1 and CDR2 sequences are SGHTA and FQGNSA. In nucleotides, the CDR3 is TGTGCCAGCAGCTTCCTTAGCGGGGGGCGGACAGATACGCAGTATTTT. Its translation: CASSFLSGGRTDTQYF.

The J gene is TRBJ1-4, the V gene TRBV6-6, with TRBD1 as a possible D gene (6 bases). The germline V and J ends were trimmed by 8 bases and 4 bases, with 11 bases remaining between them. The CDR3 totals 13 residues. Germline CDR1 MNHNY, CDR2 SVGAGI (reference sequence). The CDR3 reads CASLQGDNEKLFF. Here the CDR3 DNA reads TGTGCCAGCCTACAGGGCGATAATGAAAAACTGTTTTTT.

The V and J genes are TRBV30 and TRBJ2-5, with D perhaps matching TRBD1 (6 bases). Germline V gene lookup returns CDR1 GTSNPN and CDR2 SVGIG (reference sequence). CDR3 length equals 13 residues. V was clipped by 4 bases and J by 1 base, with 10 bases between them. The CDR3 spells CAWTWDIQETQYF. In nucleotides, the CDR3 is TGTGCCTGGACCTGGGACATCCAAGAGACCCAGTACTTC.

The chain recombines TRBV6-6 with TRBJ2-3; D gene ambiguous. Between the trimmed V and J ends, which lost 0 bases and 4 bases, there was a span of 5 bases. The CDR3 has 13 amino acids. Germline CDR1 reads MNHNY; CDR2 reads SVGAGI (reference sequence). This chain's CDR3 is CASSYSGPDTQYF. The CDR3 nucleotides are TGTGCCAGCAGTTACTCGGGTCCAGATACGCAGTATTTT.

The genes are TRBV6-5 and TRBJ2-7, with TRBD2 as a possible D gene (5 bases). V dropped 5 bases and J dropped 7 bases, with 15 bases sitting between them. The germline V gene encodes CDR1 MNHEY and CDR2 SVGAGI. This CDR3 has 13 amino acids. In DNA, the CDR3 is TGTGCCAGCAGTCCCCCGGGATCTAGAGAGCAGTACTTC. Protein product: CASSPPGSREQYF.

V and J are TRBV28 and TRBJ1-1, with TRBD1 identical over 7 bases. Germline CDR1 reads MDHEN; CDR2 reads SYDVKM. The length of the CDR3 is 14 residues. Germline trimming cut 7 bases from V and 0 bases from J; bases unmatched to any gene: 5. The CDR3 bases are TGTGCCAGCACCAGGACAGGTATGAACACTGAAGCTTTCTTT. Translated, it gives CASTRTGMNTEAFF. The full variable domain, in which reference TRBV28 and TRBJ1-1 provide the parts outside the CDR3, is DVKVTQSSRYLVKRTGEKVFLECVQDMDHENMFWYRQDPGLGLRLIYFSYDVKMKEKGDIPEGYSVSREKKERFSLILESASTNQTSMYLCASTRTGMNTEAFFGQGTRLTVV.

The V and J genes are TRBV7-9 and TRBJ1-5; 7 positions agree with TRBD1. Per the germline V gene, CDR1 is SEHNR and CDR2 is FQNEAQ (reference sequence). The CDR3 length is 13 residues. V lost 8 bases, J lost 5 bases, and 6 bases stayed unmatched. CDR3 sequence reads: CASQDRLDQPQHF. CDR3 nucleotides: TGTGCCAGCCAGGACAGGCTGGATCAGCCCCAGCATTTT.

CDR3 protein: CASSRLAETYEQYF. CDR3 coding DNA: TGTGCCAGCAGCCGACTAGCGGAAACCTACGAGCAGTACTTC. The V and J genes are TRBV14 and TRBJ2-7; 9 positions match TRBD2. V shed 4 bases and J 2 bases; nucleotides not matched to a gene: 3. This CDR3 region has 14 residues. Germline V gene data show CDR1 as SGHDN and CDR2 as FVKESK.

V usage is TRBV29-1 and J usage is TRBJ1-1; D is ambiguous. The CDR3 contains 12 residues. The V end lost 1 base, the J end lost 7 bases, and 10 bases lay between the germline ends. Germline CDR1 and CDR2: SQVTM and ANQGSEA. The CDR3 bases are TGCAGCGTTGAAGCGTGGACGGATGAAGCTTTCTTT. This encodes CSVEAWTDEAFF.

CDR3 loop: CASSIQGNTEAFF. The CDR3 DNA is TGTGCCAGCAGCATCCAGGGTAACACTGAAGCTTTCTTT. The rearrangement links TRBV7-9 to TRBJ1-1; weak D call: TRBD1 (5 bases). This CDR3 region has 13 residues. V was clipped by 5 bases and J by 2 bases, with 9 bases between them. Looked up from germline, CDR1 is SEHNR and CDR2 is FQNEAQ (reference sequence). The complete variable domain, with remaining parts taken from reference TRBV7-9 and TRBJ1-1, reads DTGVSQNPRHKITKRGQNVTFRCDPISEHNRLYWYRQTLGQGPEFLTYFQNEAQLEKSRLLSDRFSAERPKGSFSTLEIQRTEQGDSAMYLCASSIQGNTEAFFGQGTRLTVV.

This chain joins TRBV18 and TRBJ1-3; TRBD1 is a possible D gene (5 bases). The V end lost 6 bases, the J end lost 4 bases, and 13 bases lay between the germline ends. The germline gives CDR1 KGHSH, CDR2 LQKENI. The CDR3 spans 14 residues. The CDR3 bases are TGTGCCAGCTCCACAGGATTACGAGGAAACACCATATATTTT. This encodes CASSTGLRGNTIYF.

V usage is TRBV6-5 and J usage is TRBJ1-2; TRBD1 might be the D (5 bases). The germline gives CDR1 MNHEY, CDR2 SVGAGI. The CDR3 has 12 amino acids. Trimming removed 5 bases from V and 9 bases from J, with 13 bases in between. CDR3 amino acids: CASSPYGGSYTF. The CDR3 DNA reads TGTGCCAGCAGTCCCTATGGGGGGAGCTACACCTTC.

CDR3 region: CAISESWGSNTGELFF. CDR3 DNA sequence: TGTGCCATCAGTGAGTCATGGGGATCGAACACCGGGGAGCTGTTTTTT. This sequence joins TRBV10-3 and TRBJ2-2; D is ambiguous. Germline-derived CDR1 and CDR2 are ENHRY and SYGVKD. This CDR3 has 16 residues. Trimming took off 0 bases at V and 0 bases at J, with 8 bases between the two ends.

As for this clone: This sample also contains other DNA sequences that code for the same CDR3. V gene TRBV5-1 combines with J gene TRBJ2-5; D ambiguous. Germline lookup yields CDR1 SGHRS and CDR2 YFSETQ. The CDR3 sequence is 12 residues long. Trimming shortened V by 0 bases and J by 3 bases, and 3 bases separated the two germline ends. CDR3 region: CASSLAEETQYF. As DNA, the CDR3 is TGCGCCAGCAGCTTGGCCGAAGAGACCCAGTACTTC.

This clone was observed a single time. The gene calls are TRBV7-2 and TRBJ1-5; possible D gene TRBD1, 5 bases. CDR1 and CDR2 from the germline V gene are SGHTA and FQGNSA. V was pared by 7 bases and J by 7 bases, with 17 bases between. This CDR3 spans 14 amino acids. CDR3 bases: TGTGCCAGCACCTCGGGGCAGGGTGGGCAGCCCCAGCATTTT. This gives the protein CASTSGQGGQPQHF.

In its sample, this clone was seen once. The genes are TRBV6-1 and TRBJ1-1; 9 positions match TRBD1. CDR1 and CDR2 (germline): MNHNS, SASEGT. The CDR3 runs 15 residues. With 6 bases clipped from V and 1 base from J, the junction kept 6 bases outside the gene matches. The DNA for the CDR3 is TGTGCCAGCAGCGATACAGGGGGCGCGAACACTGAAGCTTTCTTT. Translation gives CASSDTGGANTEAFF.

The rearrangement uses TRBV2 and TRBJ1-2, with 11 bases that match TRBD1. Germline V gene lookup returns CDR1 SNHLY and CDR2 FYNNEI. The junction had 9 bases not matched to a gene; V was cut back by 6 bases and J by 6 bases. The CDR3 totals 15 residues. CDR3 protein: CASRQIWTGGNGYTF. The CDR3 region has the DNA TGTGCCAGCAGGCAAATTTGGACAGGGGGCAATGGCTACACCTTC. Full variable domain (missing parts from reference TRBV2 and TRBJ1-2): EPEVTQTPSHQVTQMGQEVILRCVPISNHLYFYWYRQILGQKVEFLVSFYNNEISEKSEIFDDQFSVERPDGSNFTLKIRSTKLEDSAMYFCASRQIWTGGNGYTFGSGTRLTVV.

The count of this clone is one. The chain recombines TRBV5-1 with TRBJ2-5, with a weak D call TRBD1 (6 bases). CDR1 and CDR2 from the germline V gene are SGHRS and YFSETQ. Trimming took off 0 bases at V and 2 bases at J, with 11 bases between the two ends. This CDR3 is 15 amino acids long. Here the CDR3 reads CASSLEQGIQETQYF. CDR3 nucleotide sequence: TGCGCCAGCAGCTTGGAGCAGGGGATACAAGAGACCCAGTACTTC.